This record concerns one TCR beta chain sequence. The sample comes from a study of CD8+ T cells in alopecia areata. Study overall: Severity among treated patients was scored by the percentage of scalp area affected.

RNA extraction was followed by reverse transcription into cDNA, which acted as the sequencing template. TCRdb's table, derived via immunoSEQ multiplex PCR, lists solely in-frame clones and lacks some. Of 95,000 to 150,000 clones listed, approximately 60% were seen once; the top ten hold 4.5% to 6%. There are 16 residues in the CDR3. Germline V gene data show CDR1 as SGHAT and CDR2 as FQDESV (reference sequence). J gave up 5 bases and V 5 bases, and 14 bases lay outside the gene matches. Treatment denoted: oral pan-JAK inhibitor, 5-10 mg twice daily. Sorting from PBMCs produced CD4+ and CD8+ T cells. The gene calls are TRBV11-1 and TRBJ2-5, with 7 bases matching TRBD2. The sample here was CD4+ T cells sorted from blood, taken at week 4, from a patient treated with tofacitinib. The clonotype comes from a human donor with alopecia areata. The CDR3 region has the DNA TGTGCCAGCAGCCCGTACCCCTTGCGGGGGAAGGAGACCCAGTACTTC. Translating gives CASSPYPLRGKETQYF.